The T cell receptor beta chain described here comes from a study of blood T cell repertoires in COVID-19. Study at large: The origin of the acute and convalescent COVID-19 samples was the United States, Italy and Spain. T cells, B-cell-depleted T cells, or PBMCs supplied cDNA or gDNA.

Followed longitudinally, the Seattle patients had been enrolled during active infection. This CDR3 has 11 residues. In the original analysis: Using reference gene primer amplification, nucleated cell counts were estimated. Sequenced by immunoSEQ multiplex PCR; TCRdb stores in-frame clones only, minus some. The V and J calls and clone size are taken from that table; D and trimming were inferred from the DNA. Of 300,000 to 400,000 clones in the sample, more than 70% are singletons; the top ten hold approximately 7.4%. This clonotype was sampled from a woman between 70 and 85 years old with COVID-19, enrolled during active disease. The chain recombines TRBV1 with TRBJ1-5. TRBV1 counts as a pseudogene. Source material: peripheral blood. The CDR3 sequence: CTSSPYQPQHF. CDR3 bases: TGCACCAGCAGCCCGTATCAGCCCCAGCATTTT.